This TCR beta chain was identified during a study of T cell repertoires in cytomegalovirus infection. For the study at large: From public TCR beta signatures came an indication of both CMV infection and matching HLA type.

There are many counts of this clonotype. Its antigen is not identified. TCRdb passed the reads through MiXCR, listing each CDR3 protein once. The sample gives some 920,000 distinct CDR3 sequences, 30% to 40% of which show up once; over 12% is in the top ten. The CDR3 covers 13 residues. CDR1 is SGHTA and CDR2 is FQGTGA in the germline V gene. V was trimmed by 2 bases and J by 1 base, leaving 5 bases between them. The material was cultured CD8+ T cells from PBMCs, obtained from culture after CMV antigen stimulation. The V and J genes are TRBV7-3 and TRBJ1-1, with D unclear. The receptor was derived from a human donor in good health (CMV status not recorded). Some clones in this sample may be carry-over from other donors' samples. This chain's CDR3 is CASSLLWNTEAFF. CDR3 in DNA: TGTGCCAGCAGCTTACTGTGGAACACTGAAGCTTTCTTT.